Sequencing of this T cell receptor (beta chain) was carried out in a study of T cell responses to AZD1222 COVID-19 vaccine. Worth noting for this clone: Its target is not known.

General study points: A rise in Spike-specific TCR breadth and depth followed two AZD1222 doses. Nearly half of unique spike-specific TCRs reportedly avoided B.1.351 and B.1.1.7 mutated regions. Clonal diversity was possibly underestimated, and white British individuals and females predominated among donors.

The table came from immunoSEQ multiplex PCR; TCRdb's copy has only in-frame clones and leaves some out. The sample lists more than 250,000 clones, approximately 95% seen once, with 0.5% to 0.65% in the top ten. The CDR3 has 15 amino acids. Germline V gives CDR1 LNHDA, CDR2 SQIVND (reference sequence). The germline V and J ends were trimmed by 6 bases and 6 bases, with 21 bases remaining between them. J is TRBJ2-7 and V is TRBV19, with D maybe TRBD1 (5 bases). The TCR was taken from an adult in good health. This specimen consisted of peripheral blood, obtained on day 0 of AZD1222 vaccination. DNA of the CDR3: TGTGCCAGTAGCAACCAGGGATTGCTGGGCTCCGAGCAGTACTTC. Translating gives CASSNQGLLGSEQYF.